This paragraph reports one T cell receptor beta chain. The PCR employed 60 Vbeta primers together with 13 Jbeta primers. The protocol was immunoSEQ multiplex PCR, while the TCRdb copy is restricted to in-frame clones and leaves out a portion. The sample has some 32,000 clones, about 83% seen once. V was shortened by 3 bases and J by 5 bases, with 10 bases between the two germline ends. Per the germline V gene, CDR1 is GTSNPN and CDR2 is SVGIG (reference sequence). The CDR3 is made up of 12 amino acids. This sample is drawn from a study of cytomegalovirus exposure and HLA in healthy donors. The sequenced material came from PBMCs. The clonotype originates from a boy aged 10-17 years in good health and CMV-seronegative. The rearrangement joins TRBV30 to TRBJ1-2; a weak D match, TRBD1 (6 bases). The CDR3 spells CAWRARGYGYTF. CDR3 nucleotide sequence: TGTGCCTGGAGGGCCAGGGGATATGGCTACACCTTC.